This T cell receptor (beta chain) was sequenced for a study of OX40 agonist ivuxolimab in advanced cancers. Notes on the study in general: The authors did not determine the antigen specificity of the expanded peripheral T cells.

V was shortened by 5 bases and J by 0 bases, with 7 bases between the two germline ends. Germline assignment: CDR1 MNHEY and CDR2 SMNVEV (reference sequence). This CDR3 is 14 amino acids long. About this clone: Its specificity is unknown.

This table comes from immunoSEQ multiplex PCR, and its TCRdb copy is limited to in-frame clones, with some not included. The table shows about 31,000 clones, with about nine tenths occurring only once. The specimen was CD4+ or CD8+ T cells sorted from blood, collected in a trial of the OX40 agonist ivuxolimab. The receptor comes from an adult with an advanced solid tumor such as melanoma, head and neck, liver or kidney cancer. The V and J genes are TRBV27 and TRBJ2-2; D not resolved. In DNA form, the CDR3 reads TGTGCCAGCAGTCCCCCCGCGAACACCGGGGAGCTGTTTTTT. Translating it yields CASSPPANTGELFF.